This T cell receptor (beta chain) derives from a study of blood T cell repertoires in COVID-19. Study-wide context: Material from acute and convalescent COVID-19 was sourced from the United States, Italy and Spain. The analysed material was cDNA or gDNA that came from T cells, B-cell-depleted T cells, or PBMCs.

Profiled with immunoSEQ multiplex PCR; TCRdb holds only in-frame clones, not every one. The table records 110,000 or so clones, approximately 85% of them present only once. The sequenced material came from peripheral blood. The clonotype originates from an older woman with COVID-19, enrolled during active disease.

The CDR3 reads CATLIGREAFF. In DNA, the CDR3 is TGTGCCACCCTCATCGGTCGAGAAGCTTTCTTT. The gene calls are TRBV6-5 and TRBJ1-1; no firm D call. With 10 bases removed from V and 8 bases from J, the gap between germline ends came to 14 bases. CDR3 length: 11 amino acids. Germline loops: CDR1 MNHEY, CDR2 SVGAGI.